This T cell receptor (beta chain) was obtained from a study of cytomegalovirus exposure and HLA in healthy donors. Study-wide results and caveats: Among the sequence variants, a highly shared cluster was likely an artifact of sequencing. The presence/absence work took it that sequencing depth was about the same across donors.

PCR involved 60 Vbeta and 13 Jbeta primers. TCRdb's copy holds only in-frame clones and misses some; the assay was immunoSEQ multiplex PCR. The repertoire shows around 75,000 clones; the top ten hold under 6.5%. The V and J ends lost 5 bases and 5 bases respectively, with 21 bases between them. The CDR3 consists of 17 residues. CDR1 and CDR2 (germline): PRHDT, FYEKMQ (reference sequence). Remarks on this clone: Its specificity is unknown.

This TCR was recovered from a man aged 35 to 55 in good health and CMV-seronegative. The rearrangement links TRBV13 to TRBJ2-2; D may be TRBD2 (6 bases). The sequencing input was PBMCs. CDR3 DNA: TGTGCCAGCAGCCCACGTACCGGACTATCCATGACCGGGGAGCTGTTTTTT. Amino acids: CASSPRTGLSMTGELFF.